This T cell receptor beta chain was captured by sequencing in a study of T cell repertoires in cytomegalovirus infection. On the study more broadly: In the study, CMV epitopes included recently identified HLA-C-restricted and well-studied HLA-B-restricted ones.

The sample holds many counts of this clonotype. Its target is unknown. CDR1 SGHTS and CDR2 YDEGEE come from the germline V gene. V was pared by 3 bases and J by 6 bases, with 10 bases of the junction left unmatched. The CDR3 spans 15 residues. TCRdb ran MiXCR on the reads and lists one entry per CDR3 protein. The data show approximately 730,000 distinct CDR3 sequences, under 35% seen once. Sequencing used cultured CD8+ T cells from PBMCs, obtained from culture after CMV antigen stimulation. The chain links TRBV5-8 to TRBJ1-1, with 8 bases fitting TRBD1. The receptor comes from a human donor in good health (CMV status not recorded). Some clones in this sample may be carry-over from other donors' samples. The chain's CDR3 is CASSSSPGGAPEAFF. Here the CDR3 DNA reads TGTGCCAGCAGCTCGAGTCCAGGGGGCGCCCCTGAAGCTTTCTTT.